This T cell receptor beta chain originates from a study of shared T cell receptors in the human thymus (dated by TCRdb to the early 2020s). Concerning the study at large: The study examined how self-reactive, shared T-cell receptor alpha chains are generated in the human thymus.

The receptor library was made with the immunoSEQ multiplex PCR assay. Not all clones reach the TCRdb copy of this immuneACCESS table, which keeps in-frame sequences only. Checked studies attribute under half of the gap to unresolved V genes and leave the rest unexplained. The sample table contains hundreds of thousands of clones; only one count was recorded for around nine tenths of them. Of the sample, around 0.0099% falls within the top ten clones. As for this clone: Its antigen has not been determined. Base-call qualities are not available, and no considerably larger clone is one nucleotide away.

From the cysteine up to the phenylalanine, the CDR3 has a length of 16 residues. Left in the record is the CDR3 DNA by itself, 48 bases read in frame from the first base. CDR1 and CDR2, per the germline V gene, are SNHLY and FYNNEI. V trim: 7 bases; J trim: 1 base; unmatched bases: 9. These records were also assigned to another study, of human thymus T cells. The second study's authors report: The donors were immunologically healthy infants in Finland who had open corrective cardiac surgery for congenital heart defects. Thymus tissue was obtained as surgical resects removed during corrective cardiac surgery. Biased V and J gene segment usage appeared to be present in both thymic and peripheral blood repertoires. The related research found that thymic TCR repertoires overlapped highly between unrelated individuals. The study used seven to nine infant thymus samples plus four related peripheral blood samples to characterize TCR alpha and beta repertoires. The infant donors were roughly 6 to 250 days old, and the cohort included five or six males and two females. After being mechanically released from the tissue, thymocytes were kept at -70 degrees C in pellets of roughly 10-33 million cells. A QIAsymphony instrument was used to extract genomic DNA from the frozen cell pellets. Using the immunoSEQ multiplex PCR assay, the TCRB and TCRAD loci were amplified from a standardized quantity of quality-controlled genomic DNA. The V(D)J region was spanned by amplicons of a length sufficient to cover the CDR3 and to identify V and J genes. Amplicon sequencing was performed on an Illumina platform through the commercial immunoSEQ service. Primer bias and sequencing errors were corrected as previously described, and TCRAD and TCRB were defined on the basis of the IMGT database. immunoSEQ Analyzer 3.0 and VDJTools were used for repertoire analysis, which covered basic statistics, V/J segment usage, diversity estimates, rarefaction and pairwise overlap. Diversity was estimated using the Chao1, ChaoE, Efron-Thisted, Shannon and inverse Simpson indices, and was also estimated on datasets down-sampled to the size of the smallest sample. Repertoire overlap used strict matching of CDR3 nucleotide sequence, V gene and J gene, with Jaccard-based multidimensional scaling clustering. On average, roughly 810,000 unique TCRB clonotypes were obtained from thymus samples, compared with about 84,000 from blood samples.

Recombination connected TRBV2 to TRBJ2-2, and 7 junction bases match TRBD2. The sequence was collected from a boy under three years old with a congenital heart defect. Donor details come from another sample of the same person, matched by shared clones. Sequenced material: thymocytes. CDR3 protein: CASTAGGGKNTGELFF. The DNA sequence is as follows: TGTGCCAGCACCGCCGGGGGAGGGAAGAACACCGGGGAGCTGTTTTTT.